Listed below are T cell receptor beta chains from one sample, sequenced in a study of T cells after yellow fever vaccination. TCRdb analysed the 5' RACE reads with MiXCR anew, one entry per CDR3 protein. The sample records 230,000 or so distinct CDR3 sequences, more than 6.5% being singletons. This material consisted of CD4+ T cells sorted from PBMCs, taken on the day of the yellow fever booster vaccination. The receptors originated from a man between 25 and 39 years old who received the YFV17D yellow fever vaccine. The CDR3 runs from the conserved cysteine through the conserved F or W. The D gene is left open where the match is weak. Some rows have no size entry. The others give once, few or many, or a class for an expanded clone.

v_call	clone_size	j_call	d_call	cdr3_nt	cdr3_aa
TRBV7-2	many	TRBJ2-3	.	TGTGCCAGCAGCTACTGGGACCCCGATACGCAGTATTTT	CASSYWDPDTQYF
TRBV19	.	TRBJ1-5	.	TGTGCCAGCAAACTGGACGGCCCGAATCAGCCCCAGCATTTT	CASKLDGPNQPQHF
TRBV5-1	many	TRBJ2-2	.	TGCGCCAGCACCCCCCCCGGACAACTGAACACCGGGGAGCTGTTTTTT	CASTPPGQLNTGELFF
TRBV7-8	.	TRBJ1-3	.	TGTGCCAGCAGCTCCGGACAGTTCTCTGGAAACACCATATATTTT	CASSSGQFSGNTIYF
TRBV7-2	many	TRBJ2-3	TRBD1	TGTGCCAGCAGCCGGACAGGCTACACAGATACGCAGTATTTT	CASSRTGYTDTQYF
TRBV20-1	many	TRBJ2-3	.	TGCAGTGCTAGAGTTTCTGATACGCAGTATTTT	CSARVSDTQYF
TRBV11-1	few	TRBJ2-1	TRBD1	TGTGCCAGCAGCTTAGCGGGGGACAGGGGGATCTCCTACAATGAGCAGTTCTTC	CASSLAGDRGISYNEQFF
TRBV12-3/TRBV12-4	.	TRBJ2-7	.	TGTGCCAGCAGTCTGAATAGCGGCTTAACCTACGAGCAGTACTTC	CASSLNSGLTYEQYF
TRBV5-1	few	TRBJ2-7	.	TGCGCCAGCAGCCTGGGGGACTTCTCCTACGAGCAGTACTTC	CASSLGDFSYEQYF
TRBV7-9	many	TRBJ2-3	.	TGTGCCAGCAGCTTATCTGCAGATACGCAGTATTTT	CASSLSADTQYF
TRBV7-2	.	TRBJ2-7	.	TGTGCCAGCAGCCCCCCTAGGTGGAGCGGCGAGCAGTACTTC	CASSPPRWSGEQYF
TRBV5-4	many	TRBJ2-3	.	TGTGCCAGCAGCTTGGCGGACCAGCTGACAGATACGCAGTATTTT	CASSLADQLTDTQYF
TRBV10-2	.	TRBJ2-7	TRBD2	TGCGCCAGCTCCCGGACTAGTTCTTCTTACGAGCAGTACTTC	CASSRTSSSYEQYF
TRBV12-3/TRBV12-4	.	TRBJ2-2	.	TGTGCCAGCAGTATTACGGCCGGGGAGCTGTTTTTT	CASSITAGELFF
TRBV4-3	many	TRBJ1-1	.	TGCGCCAGCAGCCAAGAGGGGAGCCCGAACACTGAAGCTTTCTTT	CASSQEGSPNTEAFF
TRBV10-1	many	TRBJ2-3	.	TGCTCCAGCAGTGAGGCCGGGACGAACACAGATACGCAGTATTTT	CSSSEAGTNTDTQYF
TRBV7-3	few	TRBJ1-2	.	TGTGCCAGCAGCTTAAACACGGACTATGGCTACACCTTC	CASSLNTDYGYTF
TRBV20-1	.	TRBJ2-7	TRBD2	TGCAGTGCTGGGCTCGCTAGCGGGGCCTACGAGCAGTACTTC	CSAGLASGAYEQYF
TRBV4-3	many	TRBJ2-7	TRBD1	TGCGCCAGCAGCCCCCAACAGGGGGCCTACGAGCAGTACTTC	CASSPQQGAYEQYF
TRBV30	.	TRBJ2-7	TRBD2	TGTGCCTGGAGTGGGGGGACTAGCGGCTCTTACGAGCAGTACTTC	CAWSGGTSGSYEQYF
TRBV5-1	many	TRBJ2-7	.	TGCGCCAGCAGCGGGACGGCCGCTACCTACGAGCAGTACTTC	CASSGTAATYEQYF
TRBV5-1	many	TRBJ2-1	.	TGCGCCAGCAGCGTGAACGCCATGTACAATGAGCAGTTCTTC	CASSVNAMYNEQFF
TRBV18	.	TRBJ2-5	.	TGTGCCAGCTCACCACCGAATGAAGAGACCCAGTACTTC	CASSPPNEETQYF
TRBV7-2	few	TRBJ2-7	TRBD1	TGTGCCAGCAGCTTAGCGGGAACTGGGACAGGGGCCGCCTACGAGCAGTACTTC	CASSLAGTGTGAAYEQYF
TRBV20-1	.	TRBJ2-3	.	TGCAGTACCCTAATTCGGGTAGATACGCAGTATTTT	CSTLIRVDTQYF
TRBV24-1	.	TRBJ2-3	TRBD2	TGTGCCACCAGTGATTCCCCGGTCGGACTAGCGGGCACAGATACGCAGTATTTT	CATSDSPVGLAGTDTQYF
TRBV5-1	few	TRBJ2-6	.	TGCGCCAGCAGCTTGATACGGGGTGGCGGGGCCAACGTCCTGACTTTC	CASSLIRGGGANVLTF
TRBV20-1	few	TRBJ2-1	.	TGCAGTGCTAGAAGGGCGGGAACCCTACCCTACAATGAGCAGTTCTTC	CSARRAGTLPYNEQFF
TRBV7-2	few	TRBJ2-7	.	TGTGCCAGCAGCTTAGGGGCTAGTCTTAGCTCCTACGAGCAGTACTTC	CASSLGASLSSYEQYF
TRBV5-1	many	TRBJ2-5	TRBD1	TGCGCCAGCAGCTTGGAGGGGGCCGGCGGGGAGACCCAGTACTTC	CASSLEGAGGETQYF
TRBV7-2	many	TRBJ2-3	.	TGTGCCAGCAGCTTCAGCCTCGCGGCTACGCAGTATTTT	CASSFSLAATQYF
TRBV20-1	.	TRBJ2-1	.	TGCAGTGCTAGTGAGACTTACAATGAGCAGTTCTTC	CSASETYNEQFF
TRBV6-1	few	TRBJ1-2	.	TGTGCCAGCACCCGGGGCCCTGGTAACTATGGCTACACCTTC	CASTRGPGNYGYTF
TRBV7-2	many	TRBJ2-3	TRBD2	TGTGCCAGCAGCTTATCCGGACTAGTAGCCGATACGCAGTATTTT	CASSLSGLVADTQYF
TRBV20-1	many	TRBJ2-1	TRBD2	TGCAGTGCTAGAGAGATGGGGACTAGCGGGAGAGGTGAGCAGTTCTTC	CSAREMGTSGRGEQFF
TRBV29-1	many	TRBJ1-1	.	TGCAGCGTTGACCGGGCCCCCCTTGCCGCTGAAGCTTTCTTT	CSVDRAPLAAEAFF
TRBV5-5	few	TRBJ2-5	.	TGTGCCAGCACCCTTCAGGGCCAAGAGACCCAGTACTTC	CASTLQGQETQYF
TRBV12-3/TRBV12-4	few	TRBJ1-5	.	TGTGCCAGCAGTTTCTCGTGGGGGGGCAATCAGCCCCAGCATTTT	CASSFSWGGNQPQHF
TRBV7-2	.	TRBJ1-5	.	TGTGCCAGCAGCTTAGTAACAGGAATGAGGCAGCCCCAGCATTTT	CASSLVTGMRQPQHF
TRBV6-5	many	TRBJ2-3	TRBD2	TGTGCCAGCAGTTACTCCCGGACTAGCGGGAGGGGCACAGATACGCAGTATTTT	CASSYSRTSGRGTDTQYF